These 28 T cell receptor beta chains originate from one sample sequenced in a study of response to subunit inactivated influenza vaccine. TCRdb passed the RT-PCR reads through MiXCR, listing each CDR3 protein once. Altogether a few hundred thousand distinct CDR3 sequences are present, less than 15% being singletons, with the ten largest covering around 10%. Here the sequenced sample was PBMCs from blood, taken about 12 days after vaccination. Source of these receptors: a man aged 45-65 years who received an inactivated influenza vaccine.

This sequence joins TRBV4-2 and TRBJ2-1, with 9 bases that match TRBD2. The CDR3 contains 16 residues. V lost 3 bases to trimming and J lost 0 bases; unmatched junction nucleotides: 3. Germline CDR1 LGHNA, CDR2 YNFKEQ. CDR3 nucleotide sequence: TGTGCCAGCAGCCAGGGAGCGGGGGGCTCCTACAATGAGCAGTTCTTC. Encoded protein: CASSQGAGGSYNEQFF.

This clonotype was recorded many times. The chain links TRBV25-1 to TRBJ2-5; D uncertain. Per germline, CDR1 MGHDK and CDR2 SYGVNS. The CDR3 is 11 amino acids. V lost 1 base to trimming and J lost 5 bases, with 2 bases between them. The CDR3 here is CASSEWETQYF. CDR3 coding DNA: TGTGCCAGCAGTGAATGGGAGACCCAGTACTTC.

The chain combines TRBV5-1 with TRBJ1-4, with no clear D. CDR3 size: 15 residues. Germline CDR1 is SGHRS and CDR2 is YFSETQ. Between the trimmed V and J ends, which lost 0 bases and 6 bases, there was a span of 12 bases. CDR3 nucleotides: TGCGCCAGCAGCTTGGACGGCTCGAGAGATGAAAAACTGTTTTTT. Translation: CASSLDGSRDEKLFF.

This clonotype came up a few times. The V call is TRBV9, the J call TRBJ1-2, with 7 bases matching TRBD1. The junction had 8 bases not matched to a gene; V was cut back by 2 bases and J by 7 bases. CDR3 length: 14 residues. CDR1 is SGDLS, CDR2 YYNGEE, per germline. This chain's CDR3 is CASSVSQGLGGYTF. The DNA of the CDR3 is TGTGCCAGCAGCGTGTCACAGGGGTTGGGTGGCTACACCTTC.

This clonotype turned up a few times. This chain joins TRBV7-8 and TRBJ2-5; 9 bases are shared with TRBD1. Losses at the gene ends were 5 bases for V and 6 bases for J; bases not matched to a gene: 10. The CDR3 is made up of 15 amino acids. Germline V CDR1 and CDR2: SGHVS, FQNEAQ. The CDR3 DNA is TGTGCCAGCAGCCCCTCGGGACAGGGTCGACAGACCCAGTACTTC. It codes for CASSPSGQGRQTQYF.

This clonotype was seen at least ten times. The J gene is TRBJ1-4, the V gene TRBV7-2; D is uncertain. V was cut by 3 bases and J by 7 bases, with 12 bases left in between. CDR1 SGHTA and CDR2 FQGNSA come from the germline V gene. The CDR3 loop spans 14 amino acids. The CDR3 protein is CASSLSGGIEKLFF. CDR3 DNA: TGTGCCAGCAGCTTGTCAGGAGGGATTGAAAAACTGTTTTTT.

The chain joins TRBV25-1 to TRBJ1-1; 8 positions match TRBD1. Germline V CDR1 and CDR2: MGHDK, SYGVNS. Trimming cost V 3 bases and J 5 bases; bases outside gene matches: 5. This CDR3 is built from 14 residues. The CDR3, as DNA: TGTGCCAGCAGTGACACAGGGGGAAGAACTGAAGCTTTCTTT. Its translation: CASSDTGGRTEAFF.

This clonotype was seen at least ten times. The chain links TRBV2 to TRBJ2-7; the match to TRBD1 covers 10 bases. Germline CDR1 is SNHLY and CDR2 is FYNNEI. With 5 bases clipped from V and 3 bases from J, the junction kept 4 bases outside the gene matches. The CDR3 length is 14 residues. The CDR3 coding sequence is TGTGCCAGCAGTTGGGACAGGGGCGACTACGAGCAGTACTTC. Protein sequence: CASSWDRGDYEQYF.

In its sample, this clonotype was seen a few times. In DNA, the CDR3 is TGCAGCGTTGAAACAGGGGAACGGGAGACCCAGTACTTC. This codes for CSVETGERETQYF. The chain is built from TRBV29-1 and TRBJ2-5; 7 positions agree with TRBD1. Germline values: CDR1 SQVTM, CDR2 ANQGSEA. V shed 2 bases and J 5 bases; nucleotides not matched to a gene: 5. The CDR3 runs to 13 residues.

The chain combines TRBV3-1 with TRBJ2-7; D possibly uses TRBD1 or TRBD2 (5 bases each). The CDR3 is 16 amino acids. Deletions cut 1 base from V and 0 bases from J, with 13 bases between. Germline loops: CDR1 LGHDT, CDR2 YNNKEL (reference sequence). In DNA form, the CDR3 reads TGTGCCAGCAGCCAAGGGACATTGAGGGCCTCCTACGAGCAGTACTTC. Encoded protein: CASSQGTLRASYEQYF.

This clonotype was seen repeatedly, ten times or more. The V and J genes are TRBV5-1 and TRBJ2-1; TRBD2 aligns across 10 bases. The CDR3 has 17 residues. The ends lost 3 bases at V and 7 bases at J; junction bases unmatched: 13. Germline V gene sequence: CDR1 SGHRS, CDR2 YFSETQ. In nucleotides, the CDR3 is TGCGCCAGCAGCTGGACCCCCCCAGCGGGGGGGCCGAATGAGCAGTTCTTC. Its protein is CASSWTPPAGGPNEQFF.

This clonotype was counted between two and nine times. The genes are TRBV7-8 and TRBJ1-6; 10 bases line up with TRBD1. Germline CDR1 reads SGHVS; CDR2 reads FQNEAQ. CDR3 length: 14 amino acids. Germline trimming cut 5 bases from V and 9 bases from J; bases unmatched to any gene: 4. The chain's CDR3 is CASSRDRGSSPLHF. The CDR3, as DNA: TGTGCCAGCAGCCGGGACAGGGGATCTTCACCCCTCCACTTT.

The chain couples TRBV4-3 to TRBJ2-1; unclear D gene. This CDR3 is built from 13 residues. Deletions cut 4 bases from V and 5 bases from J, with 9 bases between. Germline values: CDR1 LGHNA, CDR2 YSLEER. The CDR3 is CASSPWAHNEQFF. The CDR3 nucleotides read TGCGCCAGCAGCCCGTGGGCCCACAATGAGCAGTTCTTC.

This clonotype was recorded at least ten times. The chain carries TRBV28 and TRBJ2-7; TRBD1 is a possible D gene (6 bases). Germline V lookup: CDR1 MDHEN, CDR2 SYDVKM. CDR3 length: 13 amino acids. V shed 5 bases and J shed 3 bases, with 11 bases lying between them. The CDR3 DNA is TGTGCCAGCAGTCGGGGACATGGCTACGAGCAGTACTTC. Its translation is CASSRGHGYEQYF.

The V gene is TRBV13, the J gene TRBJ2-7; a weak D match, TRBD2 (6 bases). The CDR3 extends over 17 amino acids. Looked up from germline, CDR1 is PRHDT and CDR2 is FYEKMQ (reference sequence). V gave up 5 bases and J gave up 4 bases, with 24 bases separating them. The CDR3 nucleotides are TGTGCCAGCAGCCCGACTAGTCAGGGACTCCCGGGATACGAGCAGTACTTC. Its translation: CASSPTSQGLPGYEQYF. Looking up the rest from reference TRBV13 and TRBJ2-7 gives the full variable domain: AAGVIQSPRHLIKEKRETATLKCYPIPRHDTVYWYQQGPGQDPQFLISFYEKMQSDKGSIPDRFSAQQFSDYHSELNMSSLELGDSALYFCASSPTSQGLPGYEQYFGPGTRLTVT.

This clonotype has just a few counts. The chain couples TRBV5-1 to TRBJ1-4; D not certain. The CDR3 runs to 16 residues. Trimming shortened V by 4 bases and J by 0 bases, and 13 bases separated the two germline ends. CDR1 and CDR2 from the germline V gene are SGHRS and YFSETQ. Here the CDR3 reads CASSLLSAATNEKLFF. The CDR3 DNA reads TGCGCCAGCAGCCTCCTATCAGCGGCAACTAATGAAAAACTGTTTTTT.

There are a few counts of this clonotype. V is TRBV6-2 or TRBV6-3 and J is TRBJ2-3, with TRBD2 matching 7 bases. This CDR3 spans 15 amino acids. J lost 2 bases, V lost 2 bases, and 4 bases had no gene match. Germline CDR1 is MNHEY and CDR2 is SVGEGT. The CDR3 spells CASSYQRDVTDTQYF. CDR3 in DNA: TGTGCCAGCAGTTACCAGCGGGATGTCACAGATACGCAGTATTTT.

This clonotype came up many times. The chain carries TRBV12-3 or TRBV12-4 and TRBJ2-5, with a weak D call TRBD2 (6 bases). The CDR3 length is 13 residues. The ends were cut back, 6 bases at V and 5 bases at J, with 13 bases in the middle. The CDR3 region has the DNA TGTGCCAGCAGGTCGGGGGTTACGGAGACCCAGTACTTC. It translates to CASRSGVTETQYF.

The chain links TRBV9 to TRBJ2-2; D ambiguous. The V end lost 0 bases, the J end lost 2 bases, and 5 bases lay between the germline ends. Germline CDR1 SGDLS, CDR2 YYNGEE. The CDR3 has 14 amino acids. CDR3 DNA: TGTGCCAGCAGCGTAGTTCAAAACACCGGGGAGCTGTTTTTT. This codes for CASSVVQNTGELFF.

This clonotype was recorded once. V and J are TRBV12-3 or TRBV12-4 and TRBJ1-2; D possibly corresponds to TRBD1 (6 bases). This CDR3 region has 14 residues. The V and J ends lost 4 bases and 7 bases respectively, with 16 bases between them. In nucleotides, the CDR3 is TGTGCCAGCAGTTCTCCAGGGGTTTACGGTGGCTACACCTTC. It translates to CASSSPGVYGGYTF.

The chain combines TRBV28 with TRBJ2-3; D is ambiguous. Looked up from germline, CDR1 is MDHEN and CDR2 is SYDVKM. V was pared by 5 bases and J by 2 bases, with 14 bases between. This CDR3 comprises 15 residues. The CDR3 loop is CASSVLQRDTDTQYF. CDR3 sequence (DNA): TGTGCCAGCAGTGTTTTACAGAGAGACACAGATACGCAGTATTTT. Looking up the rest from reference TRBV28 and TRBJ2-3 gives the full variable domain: DVKVTQSSRYLVKRTGEKVFLECVQDMDHENMFWYRQDPGLGLRLIYFSYDVKMKEKGDIPEGYSVSREKKERFSLILESASTNQTSMYLCASSVLQRDTDTQYFGPGTRLTVL.

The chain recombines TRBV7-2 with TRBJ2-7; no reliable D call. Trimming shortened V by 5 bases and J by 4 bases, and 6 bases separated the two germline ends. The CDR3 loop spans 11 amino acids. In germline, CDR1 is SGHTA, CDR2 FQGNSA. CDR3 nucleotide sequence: TGTGCCAGCAGCGACATATACGAGCAGTACTTC. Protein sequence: CASSDIYEQYF.

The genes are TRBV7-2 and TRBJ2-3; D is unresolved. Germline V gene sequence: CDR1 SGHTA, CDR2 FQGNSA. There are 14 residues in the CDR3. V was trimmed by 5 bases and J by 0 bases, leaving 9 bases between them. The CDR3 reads CASSVDTSTDTQYF. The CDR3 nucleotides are TGTGCCAGCAGCGTAGACACTAGCACAGATACGCAGTATTTT.

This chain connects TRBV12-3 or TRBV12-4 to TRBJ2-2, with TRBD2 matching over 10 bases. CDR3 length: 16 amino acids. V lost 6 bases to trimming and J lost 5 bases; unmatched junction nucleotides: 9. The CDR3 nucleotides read TGTGCCAGCAGCGTAGCGGGGGGTATAAGTACCGGGGAGCTGTTTTTT. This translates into CASSVAGGISTGELFF.

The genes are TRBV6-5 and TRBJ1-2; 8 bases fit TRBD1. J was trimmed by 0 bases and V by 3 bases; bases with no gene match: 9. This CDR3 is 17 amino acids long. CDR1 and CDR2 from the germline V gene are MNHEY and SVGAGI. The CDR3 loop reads CASSYDGRGQTNYGYTF. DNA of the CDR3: TGTGCCAGCAGTTATGATGGCAGGGGGCAAACTAACTATGGCTACACCTTC.

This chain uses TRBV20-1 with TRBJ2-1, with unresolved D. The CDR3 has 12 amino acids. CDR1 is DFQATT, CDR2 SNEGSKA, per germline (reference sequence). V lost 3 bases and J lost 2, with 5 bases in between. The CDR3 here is CSARVTYNEQFF. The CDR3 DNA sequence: TGCAGTGCTAGGGTGACCTACAATGAGCAGTTCTTC.

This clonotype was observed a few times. The CDR3 region has the DNA TGCGCCAGCAGCTGGGACACCGACTATGGCTACACCTTC. Translated: CASSWDTDYGYTF. The chain is built from TRBV5-1 and TRBJ1-2, with D possibly TRBD1 on 6 matching bases. The CDR3 length is 13 residues. Germline V gene data show CDR1 as SGHRS and CDR2 as YFSETQ. Trimming shortened V by 3 bases and J by 3 bases, and 9 bases separated the two germline ends.

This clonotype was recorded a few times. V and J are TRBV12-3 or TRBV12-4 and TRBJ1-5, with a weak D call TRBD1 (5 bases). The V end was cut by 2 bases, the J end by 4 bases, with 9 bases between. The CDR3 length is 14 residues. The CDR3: CASSLRAGNQPQHF. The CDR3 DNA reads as TGTGCCAGCAGTTTAAGGGCAGGGAATCAGCCCCAGCATTTT.